The 5 T cell receptor beta chains presented below share a single source sample, sequenced in a study of T cell repertoires in cytomegalovirus infection. These receptors have no identified antigens. TCRdb itself ran the reads through MiXCR, one entry per CDR3 protein. The sample contains 110,000 to 150,000 distinct CDR3 sequences, 32% of which appear only once. The sample in question was CD8+ T cells from cultured PBMCs, obtained from culture after CMV antigen stimulation. These receptors all come from a human donor in good health (CMV status not recorded). Some clones in this sample may be carry-over from other donors' samples.

This clonotype was found a few times. J is TRBJ1-1 and V is TRBV6-6, with 7 positions matching TRBD1. Germline CDR1 is MNHNY and CDR2 is SVGAGI (reference sequence). The CDR3 extends over 13 amino acids. V shed 8 bases and J 3 bases; nucleotides not matched to a gene: 6. CDR3 bases: TGTGCCAGCTACAGGGGTTTATACACTGAAGCTTTCTTT. This encodes CASYRGLYTEAFF.

This clonotype has only a few counts. This rearrangement joins TRBV12-3 or TRBV12-4 to TRBJ2-3; 8 nucleotides line up with TRBD2. The trim removed 5 bases at V and 4 bases at J, leaving 5 bases unmatched. The CDR3 loop spans 14 amino acids. CDR3 nucleotides: TGTGCCAGCAGTCGGGGGGGCATGGCAGATACGCAGTATTTT. This codes for CASSRGGMADTQYF.

In its sample, this clonotype was seen a few times. The gene calls are TRBV27 and TRBJ2-7; tentatively, D is TRBD1 (6 bases). Trimming shortened V by 4 bases and J by 3 bases, and 10 bases separated the two germline ends. This CDR3 region has 13 residues. CDR1 MNHEY and CDR2 SMNVEV come from the germline V gene (reference sequence). CDR3 in amino acids: CASSSGERYEQYF. As DNA, the CDR3 is TGTGCCAGCAGTTCAGGGGAGCGCTACGAGCAGTACTTC.

This clonotype has only one observation. V is TRBV28 and J is TRBJ1-4, with unresolved D. The V gene's germline CDR1 is MDHEN and CDR2 SYDVKM. The V gene lost 6 bases and the J gene lost 5 bases, with 16 bases spanning the gap. The CDR3 is 15 amino acids. CDR3 sequence reads: CASSLTLSGNEKLFF. CDR3 coding DNA: TGTGCCAGCAGCCTTACCCTCTCCGGAAATGAAAAACTGTTTTTT. Full variable domain (missing parts from reference TRBV28 and TRBJ1-4): DVKVTQSSRYLVKRTGEKVFLECVQDMDHENMFWYRQDPGLGLRLIYFSYDVKMKEKGDIPEGYSVSREKKERFSLILESASTNQTSMYLCASSLTLSGNEKLFFGSGTQLSVL.

This clonotype showed up just a few times. The J gene is TRBJ2-2, the V gene TRBV4-1; D gene uncertain. Germline values: CDR1 MGHRA, CDR2 YSYEKL. The CDR3 runs to 14 residues. Trimming took 2 bases from V and 3 from J, leaving 7 bases between them. In DNA, the CDR3 is TGCGCCAGCAGCCAACGCGAATACACCGGGGAGCTGTTTTTT. Translating it yields CASSQREYTGELFF.